The 27 T cell receptor beta chains reported below all come from one sample, sequenced in a study of blood T cell repertoires in COVID-19. Repertoires were generated with immunoSEQ multiplex PCR, while TCRdb's copy carries only in-frame clones and drops some. The sample has about 270,000 clones; 81% are singletons. Sequenced: peripheral blood. The receptors derive from a woman in her sixties or seventies with active or convalescent COVID-19.

The chain links TRBV6-2 or TRBV6-3 to TRBJ2-2, with TRBD2 as a possible D gene (6 bases). This CDR3 has 15 amino acids. CDR1 is MNHEY, CDR2 SVGEGT, per germline. V lost 0 bases and J lost 6, with 11 bases in between. The CDR3 spells CASSYSAGRAGELFF. The CDR3 DNA is TGTGCCAGCAGTTACTCCGCGGGGCGCGCCGGGGAGCTGTTTTTT.

This chain uses TRBV4-1 with TRBJ2-3; 8 positions agree with TRBD2. V lost 1 base to trimming and J lost 8 bases; unmatched junction nucleotides: 11. Germline CDR1 and CDR2: MGHRA and YSYEKL. This CDR3 contains 16 residues. The CDR3 loop is CASSQGYGPGGGTQYF. Here the CDR3 DNA reads TGCGCCAGCAGCCAAGGATATGGACCGGGGGGGGGTACGCAGTATTTT.

The chain joins TRBV25-1 to TRBJ2-7, with 11 nucleotides matching TRBD2. V lost 3 bases and J lost 7; bases outside the gene matches: 14. CDR3 length: 17 amino acids. Germline CDR1 MGHDK, CDR2 SYGVNS. The CDR3: CASSDPGLAGGRQEQYF. In DNA, the CDR3 is TGTGCCAGCAGTGATCCGGGGCTAGCGGGGGGCAGGCAGGAGCAGTACTTC.

The chain uses TRBV2 and TRBJ1-2; TRBD1 matches at 8 bases. From germline, CDR1 is SNHLY and CDR2 FYNNEI. V trimming: 2 bases; J trimming: 3 bases; junction bases outside the gene matches: 8. This CDR3 has 16 residues. CDR3 loop: CASSEFTTGGDYGYTF. The CDR3 DNA is TGTGCCAGCAGTGAATTCACCACAGGGGGGGACTATGGCTACACCTTC.

This chain connects TRBV4-3 to TRBJ1-4; D gene ambiguous. Trimming took 0 bases from V and 0 from J, leaving 8 bases between them. CDR3 length equals 16 residues. CDR1 and CDR2 (germline): LGHNA, YSLEER. CDR3 nucleotide sequence: TGCGCCAGCAGCCAAGATTTTGCAGCAACTAATGAAAAACTGTTTTTT. Translated: CASSQDFAATNEKLFF.

The V gene is TRBV28, the J gene TRBJ2-7; no firm D call. V lost 6 bases to trimming and J lost 0 bases, with 9 bases between them. This CDR3 has 13 residues. Germline V gives CDR1 MDHEN, CDR2 SYDVKM. The CDR3 region has the DNA TGTGCCAGCAGCTCTGGGCGCTCCTACGAGCAGTACTTC. This codes for CASSSGRSYEQYF.

The CDR3 is CASSRVRGRGLGTEAFF. The CDR3 DNA follows: TGTGCCAGTAGTAGGGTCAGGGGGCGCGGGCTCGGAACTGAAGCTTTCTTT. The chain employs TRBV19 and TRBJ1-1; 8 bases are a match to TRBD1. This CDR3 is built from 17 residues. Germline V gene sequence: CDR1 LNHDA, CDR2 SQIVND (reference sequence). V was pared by 4 bases and J by 5 bases, with 15 bases of the junction left unmatched. The full variable domain, rest sourced from reference TRBV19 and TRBJ1-1, is DGGITQSPKYLFRKEGQNVTLSCEQNLNHDAMYWYRQDPGQGLRLIYYSQIVNDFQKGDIAEGYSVSREKKESFPLTVTSAQKNPTAFYLCASSRVRGRGLGTEAFFGQGTRLTVV.

This clone showed up just a few times. V usage is TRBV19 and J usage is TRBJ2-1, with TRBD2 matching over 10 bases. CDR1 is LNHDA and CDR2 is SQIVND in the germline V gene (reference sequence). The CDR3 is 17 amino acids. The ends lost 5 bases at V and 0 bases at J; junction bases unmatched: 7. CDR3 residues: CASSLVQRGGSYNEQFF. CDR3 coding DNA: TGTGCCAGTAGTCTCGTTCAGCGGGGGGGCTCCTACAATGAGCAGTTCTTC. Combining the CDR3 with reference TRBV19 and TRBJ2-1 gives the whole variable domain DGGITQSPKYLFRKEGQNVTLSCEQNLNHDAMYWYRQDPGQGLRLIYYSQIVNDFQKGDIAEGYSVSREKKESFPLTVTSAQKNPTAFYLCASSLVQRGGSYNEQFFGPGTRLTVL.

The chain carries TRBV10-3 and TRBJ1-1; the D is unclear. The germline V gene encodes CDR1 ENHRY and CDR2 SYGVKD. The length of the CDR3 is 16 residues. V lost 3 bases, J lost 0 bases, and 14 bases lay in between. The CDR3 sequence is CAISEILRMMNTEAFF. The CDR3 region has the DNA TGTGCCATCAGTGAAATATTGAGGATGATGAACACTGAAGCTTTCTTT.

This chain uses TRBV7-3 with TRBJ2-1, with TRBD2 identical over 8 bases. The CDR3 runs to 15 residues. Germline V gene sequence: CDR1 SGHTA, CDR2 FQGTGA. Unmatched junction bases numbered 6, after V lost 3 bases and J lost 5 bases. As DNA, the CDR3 is TGTGCCAGCAGCTTCGGACTAGCATCGGACAATGAGCAGTTCTTC. Translation gives CASSFGLASDNEQFF.

The chain uses TRBV7-2 and TRBJ2-1, with TRBD2 matching over 13 bases. From germline, CDR1 is SGHTA and CDR2 FQGNSA. The CDR3 consists of 15 residues. J lost 11 bases, V lost 4 bases, and 8 bases had no gene match. CDR3 region: CASSSPALAGGKQFF. CDR3 DNA: TGTGCCAGCAGCTCCCCCGCACTAGCGGGGGGGAAGCAGTTCTTC. Combining the CDR3 with reference TRBV7-2 and TRBJ2-1 gives the whole variable domain GAGVSQSPSNKVTEKGKDVELRCDPISGHTALYWYRQSLGQGLEFLIYFQGNSAPDKSGLPSDRFSAERTGGSVSTLTIQRTQQEDSAVYLCASSSPALAGGKQFFGPGTRLTVL.

This chain uses TRBV7-9 with TRBJ1-1; 8 bases are a match to TRBD1. Germline trimming cut 2 bases from V and 3 bases from J; bases unmatched to any gene: 2. The length of the CDR3 is 14 residues. CDR1 SEHNR and CDR2 FQNEAQ come from the germline V gene (reference sequence). Here the CDR3 reads CASSLLDRDTEAFF. The CDR3, as DNA: TGTGCCAGCAGCTTACTGGACAGGGACACTGAAGCTTTCTTT. The entire variable domain, with the rest obtained from reference TRBV7-9 and TRBJ1-1, is as follows: DTGVSQNPRHKITKRGQNVTFRCDPISEHNRLYWYRQTLGQGPEFLTYFQNEAQLEKSRLLSDRFSAERPKGSFSTLEIQRTEQGDSAMYLCASSLLDRDTEAFFGQGTRLTVV.

The chain couples TRBV6-2 or TRBV6-3 to TRBJ2-7; perhaps TRBD2 as D (7 bases). Trimming pared 2 bases from V and 0 bases from J, leaving 17 bases between. CDR3 length: 17 amino acids. Germline CDR1 reads MNHEY; CDR2 reads SVGEGT. The CDR3: CASSYALWGGLSYEQYF. The CDR3 region has the DNA TGTGCCAGCAGTTACGCCCTTTGGGGGGGCCTCTCCTACGAGCAGTACTTC.

In the case of this clone: Other DNA variants within this sample encode the same CDR3. This sequence joins TRBV2 and TRBJ1-1; D gene unclear. Germline CDR1 reads SNHLY; CDR2 reads FYNNEI. Trimming stripped 2 bases from V and 1 base from J, with 11 bases between. This CDR3 is built from 15 residues. Here the CDR3 DNA reads TGTGCCAGCAGTGAACTGCGGACTGGGAACACTGAAGCTTTCTTT. Translated, it gives CASSELRTGNTEAFF.

The V call is TRBV16, the J call TRBJ2-7; maybe TRBD1 (5 bases). CDR1 KGHSY and CDR2 FQNENV come from the germline V gene. V was trimmed by 7 bases and J by 2 bases, leaving 21 bases between them. The CDR3 loop spans 16 amino acids. CDR3 DNA sequence: TGTGCCAGCACCTCCTACCTGAAAGGGGCAGCCTACGAGCAGTACTTC. Translating gives CASTSYLKGAAYEQYF.

The chain joins TRBV7-3 to TRBJ2-1; 10 bases are shared with TRBD1. J lost 5 bases, V lost 6 bases, and 7 bases had no gene match. Germline values: CDR1 SGHTA, CDR2 FQGTGA. There are 15 residues in the CDR3. CDR3 coding DNA: TGTGCCAGCAGTCCGGGACAGGGGCTAAACAATGAGCAGTTCTTC. It encodes CASSPGQGLNNEQFF.

This clone was observed many times. The chain employs TRBV9 and TRBJ1-4; TRBD1 matches at 9 bases. CDR1 SGDLS and CDR2 YYNGEE come from the germline V gene. This CDR3 has 14 amino acids. The trim removed 7 bases at V and 9 bases at J, leaving 10 bases unmatched. For the CDR3, the DNA is TGTGCCAGCGCCCAGGGACAGGGCAAGCAAAAACTGTTTTTT. This sequence encodes CASAQGQGKQKLFF.

The chain carries TRBV7-3 and TRBJ2-6; D is undetermined. The V end was cut by 2 bases, the J end by 0 bases, with 5 bases between. Germline lookup yields CDR1 SGHTA and CDR2 FQGTGA. CDR3 size: 15 residues. Here the CDR3 DNA reads TGTGCCAGCAGCTTAGTGCGCTCTGGGGCCAACGTCCTGACTTTC. Protein product: CASSLVRSGANVLTF.

The chain has TRBV29-1 and TRBJ2-5, with a weak D call TRBD1 (6 bases). The V end was cut by 4 bases, the J end by 1 base, with 7 bases between. The CDR3 spans 12 residues. Germline loops: CDR1 SQVTM, CDR2 ANQGSEA. CDR3 sequence reads: CSVADSQETQYF. In nucleotides, the CDR3 is TGCAGCGTTGCGGACAGCCAAGAGACCCAGTACTTC.

This clone has only one observation. In DNA, the CDR3 is TGTGCCTGGAGTGCGGGGGGATCGAAGGGAGGCGAAAAACTGTTTTTT. It specifies CAWSAGGSKGGEKLFF. The chain combines TRBV30 with TRBJ1-4, with D possibly being TRBD1 (5 bases). Trimming took 1 base from V and 8 from J, leaving 20 bases between them. This CDR3 spans 16 amino acids. Germline CDR1 is GTSNPN and CDR2 is SVGIG (reference sequence).

There are a few counts of this clone. V and J are TRBV4-1 and TRBJ1-2, with TRBD1 as a possible D gene (5 bases). The CDR3 length is 19 residues. The V end lost 1 base, the J end lost 3 bases, and 24 bases lay between the germline ends. Germline assignment: CDR1 MGHRA and CDR2 YSYEKL. For the CDR3, the DNA is TGCGCCAGCAGCCAAGGCGGGAGGGAGACAGCCGCAGCCGACTATGGCTACACCTTC. It encodes CASSQGGRETAAADYGYTF.

The chain joins TRBV7-9 to TRBJ1-1; weak D call: TRBD1 (5 bases). The CDR3 spans 13 residues. V was cut by 5 bases and J by 6 bases, with 13 bases left in between. CDR1 and CDR2 from the germline V gene are SEHNR and FQNEAQ (reference sequence). The DNA for the CDR3 is TGTGCCAGCAGCCCTTCTCGGGGGGCTGAAGCTTTCTTT. Its protein product is CASSPSRGAEAFF.

On this clone itself: At the DNA level, this CDR3 is encoded by other sequences in the same sample as well. The rearrangement links TRBV5-1 to TRBJ2-5, with TRBD2 identical over 7 bases. The V gene end was trimmed by 3 bases and the J gene end by 1 base; junction bases not matched to a gene: 0. The germline CDR1 and CDR2 sequences are SGHRS and YFSETQ. This CDR3 has 13 residues. CDR3 region: CASSSGGQETQYF. CDR3 bases: TGCGCCAGCAGCTCGGGAGGCCAAGAGACCCAGTACTTC. Full variable domain (rest looked up from reference TRBV5-1 and TRBJ2-5): KAGVTQTPRYLIKTRGQQVTLSCSPISGHRSVSWYQQTPGQGLQFLFEYFSETQRNKGNFPGRFSGRQFSNSRSEMNVSTLELGDSALYLCASSSGGQETQYFGPGTRLLVL.

The V gene is TRBV27, the J gene TRBJ2-3, with a tentative D call TRBD1 (6 bases). Deletions cut 5 bases from V and 0 bases from J, with 15 bases between. From germline, CDR1 is MNHEY and CDR2 SMNVEV (reference sequence). This CDR3 contains 16 residues. Here the CDR3 DNA reads TGTGCCAGCAGTCGGGTCCGGACAGATAGCACAGATACGCAGTATTTT. As protein: CASSRVRTDSTDTQYF.

The chain is built from TRBV19 and TRBJ1-1; D ambiguous. The germline gives CDR1 LNHDA, CDR2 SQIVND (reference sequence). V gave up 3 bases and J gave up 2 bases, with 16 bases separating them. This CDR3 is 16 amino acids long. The CDR3 sequence is CASSILEGGGNTEAFF. In DNA form, the CDR3 reads TGTGCCAGTAGTATCCTGGAGGGCGGAGGAAACACTGAAGCTTTCTTT. Filled out from reference TRBV19 and TRBJ1-1, the complete variable domain reads DGGITQSPKYLFRKEGQNVTLSCEQNLNHDAMYWYRQDPGQGLRLIYYSQIVNDFQKGDIAEGYSVSREKKESFPLTVTSAQKNPTAFYLCASSILEGGGNTEAFFGQGTRLTVV.

This sequence joins TRBV19 and TRBJ1-3; maybe TRBD1 (6 bases). V was shortened by 5 bases and J by 4 bases, with 15 bases between the two germline ends. The germline gives CDR1 LNHDA, CDR2 SQIVND (reference sequence). The CDR3 is 15 amino acids. The CDR3 DNA follows: TGTGCCAGTAGTCTACAGGGTACGTCGGGAAACACCATATATTTT. Translation gives CASSLQGTSGNTIYF. Based on the CDR3 plus reference TRBV19 and TRBJ1-3, the full variable domain is DGGITQSPKYLFRKEGQNVTLSCEQNLNHDAMYWYRQDPGQGLRLIYYSQIVNDFQKGDIAEGYSVSREKKESFPLTVTSAQKNPTAFYLCASSLQGTSGNTIYFGEGSWLTVV.

This clone was detected a few times. The chain has TRBV19 and TRBJ1-1, with D possibly matching TRBD1 (6 bases). Germline V gene sequence: CDR1 LNHDA, CDR2 SQIVND (reference sequence). This CDR3 is 11 amino acids long. CDR3 residues: CALGGFTEAFF. For the CDR3, the DNA is TGTGCGTTAGGGGGTTTTACTGAAGCTTTCTTT.